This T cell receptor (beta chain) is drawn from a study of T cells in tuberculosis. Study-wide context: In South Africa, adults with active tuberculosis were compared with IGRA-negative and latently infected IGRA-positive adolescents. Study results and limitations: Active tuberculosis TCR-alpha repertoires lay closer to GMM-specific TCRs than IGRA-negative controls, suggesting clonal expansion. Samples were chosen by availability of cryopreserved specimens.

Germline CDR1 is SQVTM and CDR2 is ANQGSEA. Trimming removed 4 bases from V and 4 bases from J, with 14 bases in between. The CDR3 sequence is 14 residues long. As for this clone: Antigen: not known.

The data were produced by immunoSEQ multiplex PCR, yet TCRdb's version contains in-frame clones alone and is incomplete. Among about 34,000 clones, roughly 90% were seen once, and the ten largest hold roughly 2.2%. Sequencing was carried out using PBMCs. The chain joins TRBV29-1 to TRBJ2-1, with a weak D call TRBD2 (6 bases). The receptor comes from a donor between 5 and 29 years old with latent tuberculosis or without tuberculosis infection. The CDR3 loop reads CSVGGVLTYNEQFF. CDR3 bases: TGCAGCGTTGGGGGGGTTCTAACATACAATGAGCAGTTCTTC.